Below, 12 T cell receptor beta chains from the same sample are listed, as sequenced in a study of CD8 T cells in ankylosing spondylitis. TCRdb passed the 5' RACE reads through MiXCR, listing each CDR3 protein once. The sample consists of some 40,000 distinct CDR3 sequences, about 3% of them appearing once. The sample was blood, either unsorted or a sorted T cell fraction (not recorded which). The receptors originated from a male donor with ankylosing spondylitis or in good health (not recorded which).

This clonotype was recorded many times. This chain links TRBV9 with TRBJ1-2; D gene unclear. V was shortened by 0 bases and J by 5 bases, with 11 bases between the two germline ends. This CDR3 contains 14 residues. The germline V gene encodes CDR1 SGDLS and CDR2 YYNGEE. CDR3 bases: TGTGCCAGCAGCGTAGGGAGTCAGAGTTATGGCTACACCTTC. This sequence encodes CASSVGSQSYGYTF.

This clonotype has a count of ten or more. The CDR3 loop reads CASSVLGSDTEAFF. CDR3 nucleotides: TGTGCCAGCAGCGTATTGGGCAGCGACACTGAAGCTTTCTTT. The V and J genes are TRBV9 and TRBJ1-1, with D hard to call. With 1 base removed from V and 3 bases from J, the gap between germline ends came to 10 bases. The CDR3 loop spans 14 amino acids. Germline-derived CDR1 and CDR2 are SGDLS and YYNGEE.

This clonotype was seen more than once but under ten times. This chain links TRBV9 with TRBJ2-2; 16 nucleotides line up with TRBD2. Unmatched junction bases numbered 6, after V lost 3 bases and J lost 7 bases. The CDR3 extends over 17 amino acids. The germline CDR1 and CDR2 sequences are SGDLS and YYNGEE. The CDR3 spells CASSAGLAGGLGGELFF. The CDR3 DNA is TGTGCCAGCAGCGCGGGACTAGCGGGGGGGCTTGGCGGGGAGCTGTTTTTT.

This clonotype was seen at least ten times. The gene calls are TRBV5-1 and TRBJ2-1; D possibly uses TRBD1 or TRBD2 (5 bases each). The CDR3 runs to 12 residues. With 3 bases removed from V and 14 bases from J, the gap between germline ends came to 15 bases. Germline-derived CDR1 and CDR2 are SGHRS and YFSETQ. The CDR3 DNA is TGCGCCAGCAGCTGGGGGATCGGGCAGGAGTTCTTC. Amino acid sequence: CASSWGIGQEFF.

This clonotype was seen repeatedly, ten times or more. The V call is TRBV9, the J call TRBJ2-5; a weak D match, TRBD2 (6 bases). There are 14 residues in the CDR3. The V end was cut by 4 bases, the J end by 5 bases, with 15 bases between. Germline CDR1 and CDR2: SGDLS and YYNGEE. CDR3 residues: CASSRETGGETQYF. CDR3 coding DNA: TGTGCCAGCAGCCGGGAAACTGGGGGGGAGACCCAGTACTTC. The full variable domain, with the rest looked up from reference TRBV9 and TRBJ2-5, is DSGVTQTPKHLITATGQRVTLRCSPRSGDLSVYWYQQSLDQGLQFLIQYYNGEERAKGNILERFSAQQFPDLHSELNLSSLELGDSALYFCASSRETGGETQYFGPGTRLLVL.

This clonotype was seen ten or more times. V gene TRBV9 combines with J gene TRBJ2-2; 7 bases fit TRBD1. Trimming cost V 0 bases and J 3 bases; bases outside gene matches: 2. Germline V gives CDR1 SGDLS, CDR2 YYNGEE. The CDR3 is 15 residues long. For the CDR3, the DNA is TGTGCCAGCAGCGTAGAGGGGGCGTACACCGGGGAGCTGTTTTTT. Its protein product is CASSVEGAYTGELFF.

This clonotype was recorded at least ten times. The rearrangement links TRBV9 to TRBJ2-2; either TRBD1 or TRBD2 may supply D (5 bases each). CDR3 length: 15 residues. V dropped 0 bases and J dropped 6 bases, with 12 bases sitting between them. Germline V CDR1 and CDR2: SGDLS, YYNGEE. As DNA, the CDR3 is TGTGCCAGCAGCGTAGCGGCTAGGGACGCCGGGGAGCTGTTTTTT. This codes for CASSVAARDAGELFF.

This clonotype was seen many times. This chain connects TRBV9 to TRBJ1-5; no reliable D call. Germline values: CDR1 SGDLS, CDR2 YYNGEE. Trimming removed 1 base from V and 3 bases from J, with 11 bases in between. The CDR3 totals 15 residues. The CDR3, as DNA: TGTGCCAGCAGCGTACCCGGGATTACCAATCAGCCCCAGCATTTT. Its translation is CASSVPGITNQPQHF. The variable domain in full, with the rest retrieved from reference TRBV9 and TRBJ1-5, is DSGVTQTPKHLITATGQRVTLRCSPRSGDLSVYWYQQSLDQGLQFLIQYYNGEERAKGNILERFSAQQFPDLHSELNLSSLELGDSALYFCASSVPGITNQPQHFGDGTRLSIL.

This clonotype was seen repeatedly, ten times or more. This rearrangement joins TRBV21-1 to TRBJ2-7; the DNA was not used to check the table's D call, TRBD1. TRBV21-1 is an annotated pseudogene. This CDR3 is 17 amino acids long. The CDR3 DNA sequence: TGTGCCAGCAGCAAAGAAAGAGGACAGGGTGGGGAGTACGAGCAGTACGTC. It yields the protein CASSKERGQGGEYEQYV.

This clonotype was picked up many times. The chain employs TRBV9 and TRBJ2-1; D unresolved. The CDR3 is 13 residues long. The V and J ends lost 0 bases and 5 bases respectively, with 6 bases between them. The germline V gene has CDR1 SGDLS and CDR2 YYNGEE. CDR3 amino acids: CASSVARNNEQFF. CDR3 nucleotide sequence: TGTGCCAGCAGCGTAGCCAGGAACAATGAGCAGTTCTTC. Using reference TRBV9 and TRBJ2-1 for the parts outside the CDR3, the full variable domain is DSGVTQTPKHLITATGQRVTLRCSPRSGDLSVYWYQQSLDQGLQFLIQYYNGEERAKGNILERFSAQQFPDLHSELNLSSLELGDSALYFCASSVARNNEQFFGPGTRLTVL.

The chain carries TRBV9 and TRBJ2-3; tentative D call: TRBD1 (6 bases). The CDR3 is made up of 13 amino acids. The V and J ends lost 4 bases and 6 bases respectively, with 12 bases between them. The germline V gene has CDR1 SGDLS and CDR2 YYNGEE. CDR3 residues: CASSPQGIDTQYF. Written as DNA, the CDR3 is TGTGCCAGCAGCCCACAGGGCATTGATACGCAGTATTTT.

This clonotype was recorded at least ten times. This chain connects TRBV9 to TRBJ2-5; 11 bases are shared with TRBD1. The CDR3 extends over 14 amino acids. V gave up 4 bases and J gave up 4 bases; unmatched junction bases: 3. The germline V gene encodes CDR1 SGDLS and CDR2 YYNGEE. CDR3 in amino acids: CASSTGTGGETQYF. The DNA for the CDR3 is TGTGCCAGCAGCACCGGGACAGGGGGAGAGACCCAGTACTTC.